The 28 T cell receptor beta chains reported below all come from one sample, sequenced in a study of T-cell reconstitution after alpha-beta-depleted transplantation in children. Preparation of the TCRbeta library involved a method that used unique molecular identifiers. MiXCR was run by TCRdb on the PCR reads, yielding one entry per CDR3 protein. The sample lists almost 500,000 distinct CDR3 sequences, around 12% occurring once. The sequences come from PBMCs from the stem cell graft donor, collected from the stem cell graft. These receptors all stem from a human donor who donated a stem cell graft to a child with combined immunodeficiency.

This clonotype has ten or more counts. The chain combines TRBV28 with TRBJ2-2; D gene unclear. The CDR3 contains 12 residues. Germline lookup yields CDR1 MDHEN and CDR2 SYDVKM. V was clipped by 8 bases and J by 1 base, with 5 bases between them. This chain's CDR3 is CASQENTGELFF. The CDR3 nucleotides are TGTGCCAGCCAGGAGAACACCGGGGAGCTGTTTTTT.

This clonotype was recorded a few times. This chain connects TRBV10-3 to TRBJ2-7; 10 bases align to TRBD2. This CDR3 is built from 18 residues. Germline CDR1 is ENHRY and CDR2 is SYGVKD. V lost 0 bases and J lost 4; bases outside the gene matches: 12. The CDR3 here is CAISESPSGSSMGYEQYF. Here the CDR3 DNA reads TGTGCCATCAGTGAGTCGCCTAGCGGGAGTAGTATGGGATACGAGCAGTACTTC.

Ten or more counts support this clonotype. The chain has TRBV6-5 and TRBJ1-2; no clear D. From germline, CDR1 is MNHEY and CDR2 SVGAGI. The CDR3 is made up of 14 amino acids. V was cut by 4 bases and J by 4 bases, with 13 bases left in between. CDR3 sequence (DNA): TGTGCCAGCAGTTTGCACAGTTTCTCCTATGGCTACACCTTC. It yields the protein CASSLHSFSYGYTF.

The chain combines TRBV12-3 or TRBV12-4 with TRBJ2-3; 7 positions match TRBD2. Unmatched junction bases numbered 12, after V lost 5 bases and J lost 1 base. This CDR3 has 17 residues. In nucleotides, the CDR3 is TGTGCCAGCAGTCAGAGCGGGGTCCTCTACGGCACAGATACGCAGTATTTT. It translates to CASSQSGVLYGTDTQYF.

The chain has TRBV7-2 and TRBJ2-4; 7 bases line up with TRBD2. Germline CDR1 reads SGHTA; CDR2 reads FQGNSA. CDR3 length: 17 amino acids. With 6 bases clipped from V and 1 base from J, the junction kept 12 bases outside the gene matches. The CDR3: CASSTRTREDAKNIQYF. CDR3 sequence (DNA): TGTGCCAGCAGTACCAGGACTAGGGAGGACGCCAAAAACATTCAGTACTTC.

The chain joins TRBV7-9 to TRBJ1-6; D might be TRBD1 (5 bases). Per the germline V gene, CDR1 is SEHNR and CDR2 is FQNEAQ (reference sequence). The CDR3 runs to 15 residues. Trimming pared 6 bases from V and 0 bases from J, leaving 9 bases between. For the CDR3, the DNA is TGTGCCAGCAGGCCAGGGAGCTCCTATAATTCACCCCTCCACTTT. Protein product: CASRPGSSYNSPLHF.

The chain uses TRBV21-1 and TRBJ2-1; TRBD2 reflects the table's D call only, with no check against the DNA. TRBV21-1 corresponds to a pseudogene. The CDR3 consists of 16 residues. CDR3 protein: CASSKLAGGLGNEQFF. The CDR3 DNA reads TGTGCCAGCAGCAAGCTAGCGGGGGGGCTAGGGAATGAGCAGTTCTTC.

This clonotype has more than one count but fewer than ten. The chain combines TRBV12-3 or TRBV12-4 with TRBJ2-1; TRBD1 aligns across 7 bases. The CDR3 spans 14 residues. The junction had 4 bases not matched to a gene; V was cut back by 3 bases and J by 5 bases. The CDR3 bases are TGTGCCAGCAGTTTCGGGACAGAAGACAATGAGCAGTTCTTC. It codes for CASSFGTEDNEQFF.

The rearrangement links TRBV19 to TRBJ2-1; weak D call: TRBD2 (6 bases). Trimming took off 6 bases at V and 3 bases at J, with 15 bases between the two ends. The CDR3 runs to 15 residues. Germline CDR1 and CDR2: LNHDA and SQIVND (reference sequence). The CDR3 reads CASSSTGLLYNEQFF. CDR3 bases: TGTGCCAGTAGCAGTACGGGACTTCTCTACAATGAGCAGTTCTTC.

The sample holds many counts of this clonotype. V gene TRBV6-2 or TRBV6-3 combines with J gene TRBJ2-6, with D uncertain. CDR1 and CDR2 from the germline V gene are MNHEY and SVGEGT. V lost 0 bases and J 6 bases, leaving 3 bases between the germline ends. The CDR3 spans 13 residues. This CDR3 is CASSYSEANVLTF. CDR3 DNA: TGTGCCAGCAGTTACTCAGAGGCCAACGTCCTGACTTTC.

The chain uses TRBV4-2 and TRBJ2-7; TRBD2 agrees at 8 bases. Germline CDR1 is LGHNA and CDR2 is YNFKEQ. The CDR3 sequence is 16 residues long. Germline trimming cut 2 bases from V and 0 bases from J; bases unmatched to any gene: 6. The CDR3 DNA reads as TGTGCCAGCAGCCAACCCAGCGGGGGCACCTCCTACGAGCAGTACTTC. Residues: CASSQPSGGTSYEQYF.

The rearrangement links TRBV10-3 to TRBJ2-2; TRBD2 aligns across 7 bases. Trimming cost V 8 bases and J 4 bases; bases outside gene matches: 19. Germline lookup yields CDR1 ENHRY and CDR2 SYGVKD. The CDR3 is 18 amino acids. In DNA, the CDR3 is TGTGCCATCCTTCAACAAAGTGGCGGGCTAGCGGCCACCGGGGAGCTGTTTTTT. This sequence encodes CAILQQSGGLAATGELFF.

This clonotype appeared once. The CDR3, as DNA: TGCGCCAGCAGCCAAGACCTCGGGACCGACCACCCATACGAGCAGTACTTC. Amino acid sequence: CASSQDLGTDHPYEQYF. The chain links TRBV4-1 to TRBJ2-7; D is perhaps TRBD1 or TRBD2 (5 bases each). The CDR3 sequence is 17 residues long. Per germline, CDR1 MGHRA and CDR2 YSYEKL. Trimming shortened V by 0 bases and J by 4 bases, and 19 bases separated the two germline ends.

V gene TRBV10-3 combines with J gene TRBJ2-3; 13 positions match TRBD2. The V gene end was trimmed by 5 bases and the J gene end by 3 bases; junction bases not matched to a gene: 14. The germline V gene encodes CDR1 ENHRY and CDR2 SYGVKD. The CDR3 covers 19 residues. This chain's CDR3 is CAISSPRTSGRTPTDTQYF. The CDR3 DNA sequence: TGTGCCATCAGTTCCCCTCGGACTAGCGGGAGAACCCCGACAGATACGCAGTATTTT.

The sample holds a few counts of this clonotype. The V gene is TRBV6-2 or TRBV6-3, the J gene TRBJ2-5; D is ambiguous. The CDR3 sequence is 15 residues long. Germline loops: CDR1 MNHEY, CDR2 SVGEGT. V was cut by 0 bases and J by 0 bases, with 8 bases left in between. CDR3 DNA: TGTGCCAGCAGTTACTCGCCCGGGTACCAAGAGACCCAGTACTTC. Translated: CASSYSPGYQETQYF.

This clonotype occurred a few times. This chain uses TRBV29-1 with TRBJ2-7, with TRBD1 matching 11 bases. The V and J ends lost 5 bases and 4 bases, in that order; junction bases with no gene match: 13. CDR1 and CDR2 (germline): SQVTM, ANQGSEA. This CDR3 region has 16 residues. The CDR3 DNA reads TGCAGCGTTCTAACGAACGGACAGGGGGCATCTTACGAGCAGTACTTC. Amino acids: CSVLTNGQGASYEQYF.

In this sample, this clonotype turned up many times. The chain employs TRBV6-5 and TRBJ2-5; D is perhaps TRBD1 or TRBD2 (5 bases each). Germline CDR1 reads MNHEY; CDR2 reads SVGAGI. Trimming cost V 1 base and J 4 bases, with 16 bases left between them. The CDR3 has 16 amino acids. This chain's CDR3 is CASSYLAGTARETQYF. The CDR3 DNA follows: TGTGCCAGCAGTTACTTAGCCGGGACGGCCAGAGAGACCCAGTACTTC.

This clonotype was seen only a few times. The chain combines TRBV6-1 with TRBJ1-4; D ambiguous. CDR3 size: 14 residues. CDR1 and CDR2 from the germline V gene are MNHNS and SASEGT. Trimming stripped 6 bases from V and 3 bases from J, with 11 bases between. CDR3 loop: CASSLNSPNEKLFF. The CDR3 DNA follows: TGTGCCAGCAGCCTTAACAGTCCTAATGAAAAACTGTTTTTT.

The chain employs TRBV7-9 and TRBJ2-1; D is perhaps TRBD1 (6 bases). Germline assignment: CDR1 SEHNR and CDR2 FQNEAQ (reference sequence). The CDR3 is made up of 13 amino acids. Trimming took 4 bases from V and 7 from J, leaving 11 bases between them. CDR3 sequence (DNA): TGTGCCAGCAGCTGGGGGCAGCGGAATGAGCAGTTCTTC. Its translation: CASSWGQRNEQFF.

In its sample, this clonotype was seen many times. The V gene is TRBV10-3, the J gene TRBJ1-1; D not resolved. This CDR3 is built from 11 residues. V was cut by 10 bases and J by 11 bases, with 17 bases left in between. Germline CDR1 is ENHRY and CDR2 is SYGVKD. CDR3 sequence (DNA): TGTGCCACCTCTGGCCCCAGGCAGGCTTTCTTT. Its protein is CATSGPRQAFF.

Ten or more counts support this clonotype. V usage is TRBV4-3 and J usage is TRBJ2-5; 7 bases are a match to TRBD1. The CDR3 has 16 amino acids. Germline V gives CDR1 LGHNA, CDR2 YSLEER. The trim removed 0 bases at V and 7 bases at J, leaving 11 bases unmatched. The CDR3 region has the DNA TGCGCCAGCAGCCAAGATCCCCCGGGACAGTCCGGGACCCAGTACTTC. This codes for CASSQDPPGQSGTQYF.

This clonotype was picked up many times. The chain combines TRBV6-2 or TRBV6-3 with TRBJ2-7, with 7 bases identical to TRBD1. V dropped 2 bases and J dropped 4; count of bases not matched to a gene: 2. Germline CDR1 MNHEY, CDR2 SVGEGT. This CDR3 is built from 13 residues. The CDR3 DNA follows: TGTGCCAGCAGTTACAGGGGGCCTTACGAGCAGTACTTC. Its translation: CASSYRGPYEQYF.

This clonotype was detected a few times. This chain uses TRBV10-2 with TRBJ1-6; no clear D. The V end was cut by 3 bases, the J end by 9 bases, with 3 bases between. This CDR3 is built from 11 residues. Germline V gene lookup returns CDR1 WSHSY and CDR2 SAAADI. The CDR3 is CASSDSSPLHF. The CDR3 region has the DNA TGCGCCAGCAGTGACTCTTCACCCCTCCACTTT.

The DNA of the CDR3 is TGTGCCTGGAGTGTCGGGTGGCCGGGGGGGCCGGGAAATACGCAGTATTTT. Its translation: CAWSVGWPGGPGNTQYF. This chain connects TRBV30 to TRBJ2-3, with 8 bases aligning to TRBD2. The ends lost 0 bases at V and 7 bases at J; junction bases unmatched: 15. The length of the CDR3 is 17 residues. Germline assignment: CDR1 GTSNPN and CDR2 SVGIG (reference sequence).

This chain connects TRBV3-1 to TRBJ2-7, with a possible D match to TRBD2 (6 bases). Germline V gene data show CDR1 as LGHDT and CDR2 as YNNKEL (reference sequence). V was clipped by 0 bases and J by 0 bases, with 9 bases between them. The CDR3 totals 15 residues. CDR3 sequence: CASSQELAASYEQYF. The CDR3 bases are TGTGCCAGCAGCCAAGAGTTAGCGGCCTCCTACGAGCAGTACTTC.

In its sample, this clonotype was seen many times. The V gene is TRBV29-1, the J gene TRBJ1-2, with 7 bases matching TRBD1. The J segment lost 4 bases and the V segment lost 6 bases, leaving 14 bases of the junction unmatched. CDR1 is SQVTM and CDR2 is ANQGSEA in the germline V gene. The CDR3 is 15 residues long. In DNA form, the CDR3 reads TGCAGCGTCCCCGGTGAGGACAGGTCGGCCTATGGCTACACCTTC. Its protein product is CSVPGEDRSAYGYTF.

The gene calls are TRBV12-3 or TRBV12-4 and TRBJ2-3; D unresolved. This CDR3 comprises 17 residues. V was shortened by 7 bases and J by 1 base, with 21 bases between the two germline ends. The CDR3 loop reads CASTSRRGIHGTDTQYF. The CDR3 coding sequence is TGTGCCAGCACTTCAAGGCGCGGAATCCATGGCACAGATACGCAGTATTTT.

The chain recombines TRBV27 with TRBJ2-7; 9 bases align to TRBD1. This CDR3 has 13 amino acids. Germline-derived CDR1 and CDR2 are MNHEY and SMNVEV (reference sequence). With 5 bases clipped from V and 7 bases from J, the junction kept 6 bases outside the gene matches. The CDR3 region has the DNA TGTGCCAGCAGTGTCGGGACAGGGTGGGAGCAGTACTTC. It yields the protein CASSVGTGWEQYF.